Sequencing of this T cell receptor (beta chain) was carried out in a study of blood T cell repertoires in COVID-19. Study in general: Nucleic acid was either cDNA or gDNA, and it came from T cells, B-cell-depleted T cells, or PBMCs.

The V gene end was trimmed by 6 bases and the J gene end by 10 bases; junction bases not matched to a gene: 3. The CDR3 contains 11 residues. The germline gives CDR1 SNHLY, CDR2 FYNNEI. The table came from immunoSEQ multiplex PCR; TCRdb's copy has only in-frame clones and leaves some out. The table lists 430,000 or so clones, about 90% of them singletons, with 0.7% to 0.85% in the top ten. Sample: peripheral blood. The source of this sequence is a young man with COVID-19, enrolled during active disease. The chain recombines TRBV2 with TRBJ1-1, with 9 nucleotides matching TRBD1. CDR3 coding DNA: TGTGCCAGCAGGGGGACAGGGATAGCTTTCTTT. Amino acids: CASRGTGIAFF.